The 31 T cell receptor beta chains listed next were all sequenced from one sample in a study of blood T cells in healthy people across ages. It was with a sample-barcoded 5' primer and a J-beta primer mix that a second PCR of roughly 6 to 11 cycles was run. TCRdb reprocessed the 5' RACE reads with MiXCR, giving one entry per CDR3 protein. The sample carries over 1,500,000 distinct CDR3 sequences, about two fifths recorded once. Sequencing was done on a sample of blood. These TCRs come from a human donor in good health.

The chain couples TRBV11-1 to TRBJ2-1; 8 nucleotides match TRBD1. This CDR3 region has 17 residues. V shed 2 bases, J shed 5 bases, and the junction held 11 bases outside the gene matches. Germline lookup yields CDR1 SGHAT and CDR2 FQDESV (reference sequence). The DNA of the CDR3 is TGTGCCAGCAGCTTACCTACACGGGGGACAGGCGACAATGAGCAGTTCTTC. This translates into CASSLPTRGTGDNEQFF.

The CDR3 nucleotides read TGCAGTGCTAGAGATATGGCAGGGAGTGTATTGGTCTACGAGCAGTACTTC. Protein product: CSARDMAGSVLVYEQYF. V and J are TRBV20-1 and TRBJ2-4; tentatively, D is TRBD1 or TRBD2 (5 bases each). Matching the DNA end better, TRBJ2-7 makes the J call doubtful. The CDR3 extends over 17 amino acids. Germline CDR1 reads DFQATT; CDR2 reads SNEGSKA (reference sequence).

This clonotype has at least ten counts. The chain joins TRBV4-3 to TRBJ2-6, with a weak D call TRBD2 (5 bases). From germline, CDR1 is LGHNA and CDR2 YSLEER. This CDR3 is 16 amino acids long. V lost 1 base and J lost 0, with 7 bases in between. This CDR3 is CASSQARGSGANVLTF. CDR3 DNA: TGCGCCAGCAGCCAAGCACGGGGCTCTGGGGCCAACGTCCTGACTTTC.

This clonotype was counted between two and nine times. This chain links TRBV2 with TRBJ2-6; D gene ambiguous. Looked up from germline, CDR1 is SNHLY and CDR2 is FYNNEI. The CDR3 has 15 residues. Trimming took 6 bases from V and 4 from J, leaving 13 bases between them. The CDR3, as DNA: TGTGCCAGCAGCCGTTCGGATTCCGGGGCCAACGTCCTGACTTTC. It is translated as CASSRSDSGANVLTF.

This clonotype has at least ten counts. The V gene is TRBV20-1, the J gene TRBJ2-2, with a tentative D call TRBD2 (7 bases). Germline V gene data show CDR1 as DFQATT and CDR2 as SNEGSKA (reference sequence). The CDR3 length is 18 residues. The CDR3 nucleotides read TGCAGCGCCCCGGAAGGTCAGGGGTGGGAGGGATACACCGGGGAGCTGTTTTTT. Amino acid sequence: CSAPEGQGWEGYTGELFF.

This clonotype was observed a handful of times. The J gene is TRBJ1-5, the V gene TRBV6-1, with TRBD1 as a possible D gene (6 bases). The CDR3 sequence is 15 residues long. Per germline, CDR1 MNHNS and CDR2 SASEGT. Trimming stripped 1 base from V and 11 bases from J, with 18 bases between. This CDR3 reads CASSEEGYRTVTQHF. DNA for the CDR3: TGTGCCAGCAGTGAAGAAGGGTATCGGACAGTTACCCAGCATTTT.

This clonotype was counted a few times. The gene calls are TRBV12-3 or TRBV12-4 and TRBJ1-2; 12 positions agree with TRBD1. V was clipped by 5 bases and J by 4 bases; unmatched bases: 8. This CDR3 has 16 residues. CDR3 sequence (DNA): TGTGCCAGCAGTCGGGACAGGGGGCCACTCTCCTATGGCTACACCTTC. It specifies CASSRDRGPLSYGYTF.

Concerning this clonotype: Compared with germline, one end of the junction differs, possibly owing to a read error. The rearrangement uses TRBV7-9 and TRBJ2-1; 12 bases line up with TRBD1. The CDR3 covers 18 residues. Per germline, CDR1 SEHNR and CDR2 FQNEAQ (reference sequence). The DNA of the CDR3 is TGTACCAGCAGCGCACACTATGGGACAGGGGGCGTCTACAATGAGCAGTTCTTC. Encoded protein: CTSSAHYGTGGVYNEQFF.

As to this clonotype: A read error may produce the germline difference seen at one junction end. J is TRBJ2-5 and V is TRBV7-2, with 7 bases lining up with TRBD1. Looked up from germline, CDR1 is SGHTA and CDR2 is FQGNSA. The CDR3 spans 15 residues. CDR3 protein: CASSLEVDRKETRYF. The CDR3, as DNA: TGTGCCAGCAGCTTAGAAGTGGACAGGAAAGAGACCCGGTACTTC.

The chain carries TRBV7-2 and TRBJ2-5; D is possibly TRBD2 (7 bases). The J call is doubtful: the DNA matches TRBJ2-7 better. The germline V gene encodes CDR1 SGHTA and CDR2 FQGNSA. This CDR3 spans 15 amino acids. DNA for the CDR3: TGTGCCAGCAGCCAAGGGGGGGGGTTTGGTGGCGAGCAGTACTTC. It specifies CASSQGGGFGGEQYF.

For this clonotype: The limits of the CDR3 on the DNA are not certain, so only TCRdb's listed CDR3 is given. The chain employs TRBV29-1 and TRBJ1-2. Germline CDR1 is SQVTM and CDR2 is ANQGSEA. The CDR3 is 23 residues long, counting both termini. The CDR3: CSVEGRSGGYEQYFGPLNYGYTF.

CDR3 sequence: CASSSSGMNTEAFF. DNA for the CDR3: TGTGCCAGCAGTTCCAGCGGGATGAACACTGAAGCTTTCTTT. J is TRBJ1-1 and V is TRBV6-1, with no clear D. The V and J ends lost 5 bases and 0 bases respectively, with 10 bases between them. The CDR3 is made up of 14 amino acids. Looked up from germline, CDR1 is MNHNS and CDR2 is SASEGT.

As DNA, the CDR3 is TGTGCCAGCAGTTTACGGACCCAAACGGGGGCTTTCTTT. It specifies CASSLRTQTGAFF. The chain uses TRBV12-3 or TRBV12-4 and TRBJ1-1; D not certain. The V gene lost 2 bases and the J gene lost 11 bases, with 15 bases spanning the gap. The CDR3 loop spans 13 amino acids.

This clonotype showed up just a few times. The chain links TRBV7-2 to TRBJ2-5, with D perhaps matching TRBD1 (5 bases). The CDR3 contains 14 residues. The V gene's germline CDR1 is SGHTA and CDR2 FQGNSA. V was shortened by 4 bases and J by 1 base, with 10 bases between the two germline ends. The CDR3: CASSSPQGQETQYF. For the CDR3, the DNA is TGTGCCAGCAGCTCCCCCCAGGGCCAAGAGACCCAGTACTTC.

The chain joins TRBV30 to TRBJ2-5, with D hard to call. Germline V CDR1 and CDR2: GTSNPN, SVGIG (reference sequence). The CDR3 is 14 residues long. Trimming cost V 0 bases and J 4 bases, with 12 bases left between them. The DNA of the CDR3 is TGTGCCTGGAGTGTAAGTGGCCGCGGAGAGACCCAGTACTTC. Translating gives CAWSVSGRGETQYF.

V and J are TRBV10-3 and TRBJ2-1, with no clear D. Deletions cut 6 bases from V and 0 bases from J, with 18 bases between. CDR1 and CDR2 from the germline V gene are ENHRY and SYGVKD. CDR3 size: 17 residues. In nucleotides, the CDR3 is TGTGCCATCAGGTCAACCGAGGACGAACACTCCTACAATGAGCAGTTCTTC. This sequence encodes CAIRSTEDEHSYNEQFF.

The J gene is TRBJ1-5, the V gene TRBV20-1; 11 nucleotides agree with TRBD1. The ends lost 6 bases at V and 0 bases at J; junction bases unmatched: 4. This CDR3 is built from 15 residues. Germline V lookup: CDR1 DFQATT, CDR2 SNEGSKA (reference sequence). CDR3 loop: CSAQGQGGSNQPQHF. The CDR3 DNA reads as TGCAGTGCACAGGGACAGGGGGGTAGCAATCAGCCCCAGCATTTT.

The gene calls are TRBV28 and TRBJ1-2, with D unclear. CDR1 MDHEN and CDR2 SYDVKM come from the germline V gene. The CDR3 spans 15 residues. The V gene lost 5 bases and the J gene lost 1 base, with 14 bases spanning the gap. The CDR3 sequence is CASSIKSDLNYGYTF. For the CDR3, the DNA is TGTGCCAGCAGTATTAAATCAGACCTTAACTATGGCTACACCTTC.

Concerning this clonotype: At one end the junction does not follow the germline gene, possibly because of a read error. The rearrangement joins TRBV20-1 to TRBJ2-1, with TRBD1 matching 7 bases. Germline CDR1 and CDR2: DFQATT and SNEGSKA (reference sequence). The CDR3 has 12 amino acids. The CDR3 reads CRARTQGNEQFF. CDR3 sequence (DNA): TGCAGGGCTAGAACACAGGGGAATGAGCAGTTCTTC.

This clonotype was found many times. J is TRBJ2-5 and V is TRBV4-2; D ambiguous. V dropped 0 bases and J dropped 7 bases, with 9 bases sitting between them. The germline V gene has CDR1 LGHNA and CDR2 YNFKEQ. The CDR3 contains 13 residues. In DNA form, the CDR3 reads TGTGCCAGCAGCCAAGAGAATGTAGGGACCCAGTACTTC. Translating gives CASSQENVGTQYF.

This clonotype was observed once. The gene calls are TRBV2 and TRBJ2-1; the D is unclear. The CDR3 runs to 13 residues. Germline V gene lookup returns CDR1 SNHLY and CDR2 FYNNEI. Trimming shortened V by 4 bases and J by 6 bases, and 10 bases separated the two germline ends. The CDR3 here is CASSGDLRNEQFF. CDR3 coding DNA: TGTGCCAGCAGTGGAGACCTGCGCAATGAGCAGTTCTTC.

This chain uses TRBV2 with TRBJ1-1, with TRBD1 matching over 7 bases. V gave up 6 bases and J gave up 7 bases; unmatched junction bases: 2. CDR1 is SNHLY and CDR2 is FYNNEI in the germline V gene. CDR3 length: 11 residues. Here the CDR3 reads CASSRDSEAFF. The CDR3 DNA follows: TGTGCCAGCAGCAGGGACAGTGAAGCTTTCTTT.

The chain is built from TRBV7-9 and TRBJ1-2; D ambiguous. Germline values: CDR1 SEHNR, CDR2 FQNEAQ (reference sequence). Trimming took 6 bases from V and 4 from J, leaving 15 bases between them. The CDR3 has 14 amino acids. CDR3 sequence (DNA): TGTGCCAGCAGTGGGTTTGTAGACGGCTATGGCTACACCTTC. Its translation is CASSGFVDGYGYTF. Drawing the rest from reference TRBV7-9 and TRBJ1-2, the complete variable domain is DTGVSQNPRHKITKRGQNVTFRCDPISEHNRLYWYRQTLGQGPEFLTYFQNEAQLEKSRLLSDRFSAERPKGSFSTLEIQRTEQGDSAMYLCASSGFVDGYGYTFGSGTRLTVV.

This clonotype was observed a few times. As DNA, the CDR3 is TGCAGCGTTGAAGAATCTGCCGGGACAGGGGGTAAGGTTGTTGGTGGCTACACCTTC. Translating gives CSVEESAGTGGKVVGGYTF. The rearrangement links TRBV29-1 to TRBJ1-2; TRBD1 agrees at 11 bases. The CDR3 spans 19 residues. In germline, CDR1 is SQVTM, CDR2 ANQGSEA. V gave up 0 bases and J gave up 7 bases; unmatched junction bases: 19.

This clonotype has only a few counts. This chain links TRBV6-2 or TRBV6-3 with TRBJ1-2; 8 bases align to TRBD1. The CDR3 runs 14 residues. The trim removed 6 bases at V and 6 bases at J, leaving 9 bases unmatched. The V gene's germline CDR1 is MNHEY and CDR2 SVGEGT. This CDR3 is CASRRTGLQDGYTF. The CDR3 DNA reads TGTGCCAGCAGGAGGACAGGGCTCCAGGATGGCTACACCTTC.

This clonotype showed up just a few times. The rearrangement links TRBV28 to TRBJ2-7; 9 bases map to TRBD1. Looked up from germline, CDR1 is MDHEN and CDR2 is SYDVKM. V gave up 4 bases and J gave up 5 bases; unmatched junction bases: 9. This CDR3 has 15 amino acids. The CDR3, as DNA: TGTGCCAGCAGTTCGTCCGGGACAGGGCGCGACGAGCAGTACTTC. Translating it yields CASSSSGTGRDEQYF.

The J gene is TRBJ1-1, the V gene TRBV28, with 8 bases lining up with TRBD1. The CDR3 extends over 15 amino acids. The V and J ends lost 5 bases and 1 base, in that order; junction bases with no gene match: 6. CDR1 is MDHEN, CDR2 SYDVKM, per germline. CDR3 region: CASSPPGTGNTEAFF. CDR3 DNA: TGTGCCAGCAGTCCCCCCGGGACAGGGAACACTGAAGCTTTCTTT.

This sequence joins TRBV7-6 and TRBJ1-3; no clear D gene. V was shortened by 4 bases and J by 0 bases, with 13 bases between the two germline ends. The CDR3 totals 16 residues. CDR1 is SGHVS, CDR2 FNYEAQ, per germline. The CDR3 DNA is TGTGCCAGCAGCTCCCGATTTTCCGACTCTGGAAACACCATATATTTT. Its translation is CASSSRFSDSGNTIYF.

As DNA, the CDR3 is TGTGCCAGCAGTTCAGGACAGGGGCCCTCCTACGAGCAGTACTTC. Its protein product is CASSSGQGPSYEQYF. This rearrangement joins TRBV12-3 or TRBV12-4 to TRBJ2-5; 9 bases are shared with TRBD1. The DNA end favors TRBJ2-7, so the J call may be wrong. The length of the CDR3 is 15 residues.

The rearrangement uses TRBV3-1 and TRBJ2-4; 7 positions agree with TRBD1. The closer fit of TRBJ2-5 to the DNA end suggests the J call may be wrong. Per germline, CDR1 LGHDT and CDR2 YNNKEL (reference sequence). The CDR3 spans 14 residues. The CDR3 region is CASSHPGQLETQYF. DNA of the CDR3: TGTGCCAGCAGCCACCCGGGACAGTTAGAGACCCAGTACTTC.

This clonotype came up a few times. This chain connects TRBV5-1 to TRBJ2-7; 10 bases fit TRBD1. The CDR3 consists of 15 residues. Germline V CDR1 and CDR2: SGHRS, YFSETQ. V lost 4 bases and J lost 3; bases outside the gene matches: 7. The CDR3 sequence is CASSPGQGRHYEQYF. The CDR3 nucleotides read TGCGCCAGCAGCCCGGGACAGGGGAGGCACTACGAGCAGTACTTC.